This entry lists 19 T cell receptor beta chains sequenced from one sample in a study of blood T cell repertoires in COVID-19. Libraries were prepared by immunoSEQ multiplex PCR; TCRdb keeps only in-frame clonotypes and omits some of them. The sample yields about 340,000 clones, roughly 90% seen once. The sample taken for sequencing was peripheral blood. These receptors were collected from a woman in her seventies with COVID-19, enrolled during active disease.

The chain is built from TRBV6-1 and TRBJ1-4; D gene uncertain. The V end lost 1 base, the J end lost 7 bases, and 13 bases lay between the germline ends. Germline values: CDR1 MNHNS, CDR2 SASEGT. The CDR3 spans 15 residues. The CDR3: CASSEDRAGGEKLFF. The CDR3 DNA follows: TGTGCCAGCAGTGAAGACCGGGCGGGTGGTGAAAAACTGTTTTTT.

In DNA form, the CDR3 reads TGTGCCAGCAGCTTTGGTAGCGGGGGGTTTTACGAGCAGTACTTC. Amino acid sequence: CASSFGSGGFYEQYF. V usage is TRBV7-2 and J usage is TRBJ2-7; 10 bases align to TRBD2. V lost 3 bases, J lost 4 bases, and 6 bases stayed unmatched. The germline CDR1 and CDR2 sequences are SGHTA and FQGNSA. There are 15 residues in the CDR3.

This clone was recorded many times. CDR3 sequence (DNA): TGTGCCAGCAGCTTGGCCATTGGGGGAGGAGAAGAGACCCAGTACTTC. Its translation is CASSLAIGGGEETQYF. V is TRBV5-4 and J is TRBJ2-5; TRBD2 might be the D (6 bases). V was shortened by 0 bases and J by 3 bases, with 15 bases between the two germline ends. From germline, CDR1 is SGHNT and CDR2 YYREEE (reference sequence). The CDR3 covers 16 residues. Full variable domain (outside the CDR3, taken from reference TRBV5-4 and TRBJ2-5): ETGVTQSPTHLIKTRGQQVTLRCSSQSGHNTVSWYQQALGQGPQFIFQYYREEENGRGNFPPRFSGLQFPNYSSELNVNALELDDSALYLCASSLAIGGGEETQYFGPGTRLLVL.

The chain joins TRBV5-1 to TRBJ1-2; tentative D call: TRBD1 (5 bases). Per germline, CDR1 SGHRS and CDR2 YFSETQ. The CDR3 length is 16 residues. With 0 bases removed from V and 3 bases from J, the gap between germline ends came to 15 bases. The CDR3 DNA follows: TGCGCCAGCAGCTTGGGGCAGGGCTTATCGGACTATGGCTACACCTTC. Translating gives CASSLGQGLSDYGYTF.

This chain uses TRBV5-1 with TRBJ2-1; 7 bases agree with TRBD1. The ends lost 2 bases at V and 8 bases at J; junction bases unmatched: 7. There are 14 residues in the CDR3. Germline CDR1 is SGHRS and CDR2 is YFSETQ. The CDR3 loop is CASSFDRDWDEQFF. CDR3 sequence (DNA): TGCGCCAGCAGCTTTGACAGGGATTGGGATGAGCAGTTCTTC.

CDR3 region: CSAREGGLAFF. The CDR3 DNA is TGCAGTGCTAGAGAAGGAGGGTTAGCTTTCTTT. The rearrangement links TRBV20-1 to TRBJ1-1, with D hard to call. There are 11 residues in the CDR3. Germline assignment: CDR1 DFQATT and CDR2 SNEGSKA (reference sequence). V was pared by 0 bases and J by 10 bases, with 9 bases between.

This clone appeared once. The chain combines TRBV6-2 or TRBV6-3 with TRBJ1-2, with D possibly being TRBD1 (5 bases). The germline V and J ends were trimmed by 5 bases and 6 bases, with 10 bases remaining between them. Per germline, CDR1 MNHEY and CDR2 SVGEGT. The CDR3 extends over 12 amino acids. As DNA, the CDR3 is TGTGCCAGCAGTCAGGGTTTCGATGGCTACACCTTC. Protein: CASSQGFDGYTF.

This chain connects TRBV27 to TRBJ2-3; 11 bases align to TRBD2. The length of the CDR3 is 16 residues. Trimming at V came to 1 base and at J to 4 bases, leaving 4 bases not matched to a gene. Germline assignment: CDR1 MNHEY and CDR2 SMNVEV (reference sequence). CDR3 DNA sequence: TGTGCCAGCAGTTTATTGGGTAGCGGGGGGGCAGATACGCAGTATTTT. Protein product: CASSLLGSGGADTQYF.

V usage is TRBV2 and J usage is TRBJ2-7; 10 bases match TRBD1. In germline, CDR1 is SNHLY, CDR2 FYNNEI. V shed 5 bases and J 6 bases; nucleotides not matched to a gene: 10. This CDR3 region has 15 residues. The CDR3 spells CASSFESTGGSEQYF. The CDR3 nucleotides read TGTGCCAGCAGTTTCGAATCGACAGGGGGCAGCGAGCAGTACTTC.

The chain joins TRBV5-1 to TRBJ1-6; tentatively, D is TRBD1 (6 bases). CDR1 and CDR2 (germline): SGHRS, YFSETQ. V was pared by 8 bases and J by 5 bases, with 11 bases between. The CDR3 runs to 13 residues. This CDR3 is CASQTGDNSPLHF. CDR3 nucleotides: TGCGCCAGTCAGACAGGAGATAATTCACCCCTCCACTTT.

This chain uses TRBV28 with TRBJ1-5; D is ambiguous. V was trimmed by 6 bases and J by 2 bases, leaving 11 bases between them. The CDR3 contains 14 residues. Germline V gene data show CDR1 as MDHEN and CDR2 as SYDVKM. CDR3 region: CASRVGSGNQPQHF. CDR3 DNA sequence: TGTGCCAGCAGAGTTGGTTCGGGCAATCAGCCCCAGCATTTT.

The chain uses TRBV6-5 and TRBJ2-5; perhaps TRBD2 as D (6 bases). With 0 bases removed from V and 4 bases from J, the gap between germline ends came to 12 bases. Germline V gives CDR1 MNHEY, CDR2 SVGAGI. The CDR3 sequence is 15 residues long. CDR3 DNA: TGTGCCAGCAGTTACTCGCGGGGCTCAGGAGAGACCCAGTACTTC. Translated, it gives CASSYSRGSGETQYF.

The CDR3 here is CASSEGGDTGELFF. In DNA, the CDR3 is TGTGCCAGCAGTGAGGGAGGGGACACCGGGGAGCTGTTTTTT. This chain uses TRBV6-4 with TRBJ2-2, with TRBD2 identical over 7 bases. The V gene's germline CDR1 is MRHNA and CDR2 SNTAGT. This CDR3 is 14 amino acids long. Trimming at V came to 3 bases and at J to 3 bases, leaving 1 base not matched to a gene.

This chain uses TRBV5-1 with TRBJ2-7, with D maybe TRBD2 (5 bases). CDR3 length: 15 amino acids. Germline V CDR1 and CDR2: SGHRS, YFSETQ. The V end was cut by 2 bases, the J end by 6 bases, with 18 bases between. As DNA, the CDR3 is TGCGCCAGCAGCTTTCTAGCTGCCGGGCCAGGCGAGCAGTACTTC. Its translation: CASSFLAAGPGEQYF.

The V gene is TRBV2, the J gene TRBJ2-5, with D possibly being TRBD1 (6 bases). V was pared by 6 bases and J by 2 bases, with 16 bases between. The CDR3 is 15 residues long. CDR1 is SNHLY, CDR2 FYNNEI, per germline. The CDR3 loop is CASRETGSPQETQYF. The CDR3 nucleotides read TGTGCCAGCAGGGAAACAGGGAGCCCTCAAGAGACCCAGTACTTC.

V gene TRBV5-1 combines with J gene TRBJ1-4; 9 nucleotides line up with TRBD1. The germline V gene has CDR1 SGHRS and CDR2 YFSETQ. The CDR3 totals 18 residues. V was pared by 0 bases and J by 2 bases, with 8 bases of the junction left unmatched. CDR3 amino acids: CASSLGGQGLSTNEKLFF. As DNA, the CDR3 is TGCGCCAGCAGCTTGGGGGGACAGGGATTATCGACTAATGAAAAACTGTTTTTT.

The V call is TRBV6-6, the J call TRBJ2-7; 8 bases are a match to TRBD1. This CDR3 is built from 15 residues. J gave up 6 bases and V 2 bases, and 9 bases lay outside the gene matches. The germline CDR1 and CDR2 sequences are MNHNY and SVGAGI (reference sequence). The CDR3 protein is CASSYTPQGESEQYF. The CDR3 bases are TGTGCCAGCAGTTACACCCCACAGGGGGAGTCCGAGCAGTACTTC.

The J gene is TRBJ2-7, the V gene TRBV6-5, with D possibly being TRBD2 (6 bases). The CDR3 loop spans 15 amino acids. Germline CDR1 and CDR2: MNHEY and SVGAGI. The V gene lost 8 bases and the J gene lost 2 bases, with 19 bases spanning the gap. The CDR3 here is CASVDRDSRPYEQYF. CDR3 coding DNA: TGTGCCAGCGTAGACCGGGACTCTAGACCCTACGAGCAGTACTTC.

This sequence joins TRBV10-2 and TRBJ1-6, with D perhaps TRBD1 (5 bases). CDR1 WSHSY and CDR2 SAAADI come from the germline V gene. The length of the CDR3 is 18 residues. V shed 0 bases and J shed 5 bases, with 17 bases lying between them. The CDR3 protein is CASSESLSRARDNSPLHF. The CDR3 region has the DNA TGCGCCAGCAGTGAGTCCCTCTCCAGGGCACGAGATAATTCACCCCTCCACTTT.